This TCR beta chain is drawn from a study of T cell responses to AZD1222 COVID-19 vaccine. Regarding this clone: Its target is not known.

The V gene's germline CDR1 is SNHLY and CDR2 FYNNEI. The CDR3 sequence is 16 residues long. V was pared by 7 bases and J by 5 bases, with 11 bases of the junction left unmatched. Whole-study results and caveats: Donors skewed white British and female; clonal diversity was possibly underestimated. In all cases, repertoires were sampled only after the peak T cell response. Vaccine-related CD4 TCRs covered spike, predominating at 160-218 and 743-854.

Some clones are missing from TCRdb's copy, which holds only in-frame ones; the method was immunoSEQ multiplex PCR. The sample lists roughly 93,000 clones, around 89% occurring once. The rearrangement joins TRBV2 to TRBJ1-6; TRBD1 agrees at 7 bases. The receptor comes from an adult in good health. Sequenced material: peripheral blood, taken on day 0 of AZD1222 vaccination. The CDR3 loop reads CASTPRARGNNSPLHF. The CDR3 nucleotides read TGTGCCAGCACCCCCCGGGCCAGGGGGAATAATTCACCCCTCCACTTT.